Shown below are 12 T cell receptor beta chains from a single sample sequenced in a study of Graves' ophthalmopathy and Graves' hyperthyroidism. From RNA, the CDR3 regions of TCR beta chains were amplified and sequenced. HTBI-primed RT-PCR formed the first round, and a multiplex PCR formed the second. TCRdb called the multiplex PCR reads again in MiXCR, with one record for every CDR3 protein. This sample has around 470,000 distinct CDR3 sequences, with 13% to 15% found just once. Sequenced: blood. All receptors come from a woman in her twenties or thirties with Graves' ophthalmopathy.

This clonotype was seen only a few times. The rearrangement joins TRBV4-2 to TRBJ1-2; 9 bases line up with TRBD1. The germline CDR1 and CDR2 sequences are LGHNA and YNFKEQ. Losses at the gene ends were 0 bases for V and 4 bases for J; bases not matched to a gene: 3. The CDR3 covers 15 residues. The CDR3 is CASSQEKDRGYGYTF. Written as DNA, the CDR3 is TGTGCCAGCAGCCAAGAGAAGGACAGGGGCTATGGCTACACCTTC.

This clonotype was counted many times. The chain employs TRBV5-1 and TRBJ2-2, with 8 bases aligning to TRBD1. The junction had 5 bases not matched to a gene; V was cut back by 2 bases and J by 2 bases. This CDR3 spans 16 amino acids. Germline CDR1 reads SGHRS; CDR2 reads YFSETQ. The DNA for the CDR3 is TGCGCCAGCAGCTTTCTCAGGGGGCAAAACACCGGGGAGCTGTTTTTT. This codes for CASSFLRGQNTGELFF.

Many counts were recorded for this clonotype. This chain joins TRBV10-3 and TRBJ2-5; TRBD2 matches at 7 bases. V was clipped by 4 bases and J by 5 bases; unmatched bases: 4. The germline CDR1 and CDR2 sequences are ENHRY and SYGVKD. CDR3 length: 13 amino acids. The CDR3 DNA reads as TGTGCCATCAGTGGGACTAGTCCGGAGACCCAGTACTTC. Residues: CAISGTSPETQYF.

This clonotype was counted many times. The chain recombines TRBV28 with TRBJ2-4; D call uncertain. The CDR3 sequence is 15 residues long. Germline V CDR1 and CDR2: MDHEN, SYDVKM. V lost 5 bases, J lost 0 bases, and 11 bases lay in between. For the CDR3, the DNA is TGTGCCAGCAGTCGCCCCCAAGTAGCCAAAAACATTCAGTACTTC. It encodes CASSRPQVAKNIQYF.

In its sample, this clonotype was seen many times. The rearrangement joins TRBV3-1 to TRBJ1-5; weak D call: TRBD1 (5 bases). V was pared by 1 base and J by 0 bases, with 10 bases between. Looked up from germline, CDR1 is LGHDT and CDR2 is YNNKEL (reference sequence). The CDR3 spans 16 residues. CDR3 in DNA: TGTGCCAGCAGCCAAGGGGCAGGACATAGCAATCAGCCCCAGCATTTT. Protein product: CASSQGAGHSNQPQHF. Together with reference TRBV3-1 and TRBJ1-5, the CDR3 gives the full variable domain: DTAVSQTPKYLVTQMGNDKSIKCEQNLGHDTMYWYKQDSKKFLKIMFSYNNKELIINETVPNRFSPKSPDKAHLNLHINSLELGDSAVYFCASSQGAGHSNQPQHFGDGTRLSIL.

There are a few counts of this clonotype. The J gene is TRBJ1-5, the V gene TRBV12-3 or TRBV12-4; TRBD1 agrees at 7 bases. This CDR3 contains 15 residues. J lost 0 bases, V lost 7 bases, and 6 bases had no gene match. In DNA form, the CDR3 reads TGTGCCAGCACCGCGACAGGGTATAGCAATCAGCCCCAGCATTTT. Translation gives CASTATGYSNQPQHF.

There are many counts of this clonotype. The chain recombines TRBV28 with TRBJ2-2; maybe TRBD2 (6 bases). Germline V gene data show CDR1 as MDHEN and CDR2 as SYDVKM. The CDR3 runs to 12 residues. Trimming cost V 3 bases and J 13 bases, with 12 bases left between them. CDR3 loop: CASSLAGLGLFF. The CDR3 nucleotides read TGTGCCAGCAGTTTGGCGGGGCTTGGGCTGTTTTTT.

This clonotype has ten or more counts. This chain links TRBV28 with TRBJ1-5; a weak D match, TRBD1 (5 bases). V lost 5 bases to trimming and J lost 6 bases, with 17 bases between them. The germline gives CDR1 MDHEN, CDR2 SYDVKM. CDR3 length equals 15 residues. CDR3 protein: CASSLDIRQSQPQHF. CDR3 nucleotide sequence: TGTGCCAGCAGTCTGGATATTCGACAGTCTCAGCCCCAGCATTTT. The full variable domain, its missing parts supplied by reference TRBV28 and TRBJ1-5, is DVKVTQSSRYLVKRTGEKVFLECVQDMDHENMFWYRQDPGLGLRLIYFSYDVKMKEKGDIPEGYSVSREKKERFSLILESASTNQTSMYLCASSLDIRQSQPQHFGDGTRLSIL.

This clonotype has at least ten counts. This chain joins TRBV12-3 or TRBV12-4 and TRBJ1-1; 9 bases match TRBD1. This CDR3 region has 13 residues. The ends lost 4 bases at V and 12 bases at J; junction bases unmatched: 9. DNA of the CDR3: TGTGCCAGCAGTTCCCGGGACAGGGTAACGACTTTCTTT. Residues: CASSSRDRVTTFF.

V is TRBV15 and J is TRBJ2-5; 8 positions match TRBD2. Germline V CDR1 and CDR2: LNHNV, YYDKDF (reference sequence). V gave up 0 bases and J gave up 5 bases; unmatched junction bases: 11. This CDR3 is built from 17 residues. CDR3 in amino acids: CATSRDSPSGGGETQYF. The CDR3 coding sequence is TGTGCCACCAGCAGAGATTCCCCAAGCGGGGGCGGGGAGACCCAGTACTTC.

Only a few counts were recorded for this clonotype. The chain uses TRBV10-3 and TRBJ2-2, with 10 bases aligning to TRBD1. The J segment lost 1 base and the V segment lost 8 bases, leaving 1 base of the junction unmatched. CDR3 length: 14 amino acids. Germline values: CDR1 ENHRY, CDR2 SYGVKD. CDR3 residues: CAIGTGVNTGELFF. DNA for the CDR3: TGTGCCATCGGGACAGGGGTGAACACCGGGGAGCTGTTTTTT.

This clonotype was observed many times. The chain couples TRBV15 to TRBJ1-1; D remains unclear. V was trimmed by 0 bases and J by 5 bases, leaving 13 bases between them. The CDR3 sequence is 15 residues long. The germline gives CDR1 LNHNV, CDR2 YYDKDF (reference sequence). The CDR3, as DNA: TGTGCCACCAGCAGAGATATGAGGGTTGGGACTGAAGCTTTCTTT. The encoded protein is CATSRDMRVGTEAFF.